The entry that follows covers one T cell receptor beta chain sequence. This specimen belongs to a study of blood T cell repertoires in COVID-19. The wider study: Collection of acute and convalescent COVID-19 samples took place in the United States, Italy and Spain. The analysed material was cDNA or gDNA that came from T cells, B-cell-depleted T cells, or PBMCs.

Patients of the Seattle cohort, enrolled during active infection, were followed longitudinally. Measured with immunoSEQ multiplex PCR; TCRdb has only the in-frame clones, and not every one. The sample lists 270,000 or so clones, around 90% occurring once. The sequence was obtained from a woman aged 60-70 years with COVID-19, enrolled during active disease. The sample consisted of peripheral blood.

CDR3 amino acids: CASSYSGDNGYTF. CDR3 in DNA: TGTGCCAGCAGTTACTCAGGGGATAATGGCTACACCTTC. This rearrangement joins TRBV6-2 or TRBV6-3 to TRBJ1-2; maybe TRBD1 (5 bases). Germline-derived CDR1 and CDR2 are MNHEY and SVGEGT. The CDR3 is made up of 13 amino acids. V was trimmed by 0 bases and J by 6 bases, leaving 8 bases between them.